The rows below give T cell receptor beta chains drawn from one sample of a study of OX40 agonist ivuxolimab in advanced cancers. Sequencing was performed with immunoSEQ multiplex PCR; in TCRdb, only in-frame clones are kept and a portion is missing. The sample includes about 60,000 clones, around 84% of them seen just once. Sequenced here: CD4+ or CD8+ T cells sorted from blood, sampled in a trial of the OX40 agonist ivuxolimab. The receptors derive from an adult with an advanced solid tumor such as melanoma, head and neck, liver or kidney cancer. The CDR3 runs from the conserved cysteine through the conserved F or W. D genes are given only for firm matches. Only some rows state a clone size, as once, few, many or a class for expanded clones.

j_call | clone_size | d_call | v_call | cdr3_aa | cdr3_nt
TRBJ2-2 | . | . | TRBV2 | CASSETGTDTGELFF | TGTGCCAGCAGTGAAACGGGGACGGACACCGGGGAGCTGTTTTTT
TRBJ1-2 | . | . | TRBV18 | CASSPNGAYGGNYGYTF | TGTGCCAGCTCACCAAACGGGGCTTATGGGGGTAACTATGGCTACACCTTC
TRBJ2-3 | . | TRBD1 | TRBV25-1 | CASSEWGQGAGDTQYF | TGTGCCAGCAGTGAATGGGGACAGGGGGCGGGAGATACGCAGTATTTT
TRBJ2-3 | . | . | TRBV2 | CASSFRRVETDTQYF | TGTGCCAGCAGCTTCCGCAGGGTTGAGACAGATACGCAGTATTTT
TRBJ2-7 | once | . | TRBV28 | CASNTRGVGIEQYF | TGTGCCAGCAACACCCGGGGCGTCGGGATCGAGCAGTACTTC
TRBJ2-1 | . | TRBD2 | TRBV5-4 | CASSLDLAGGNEQFF | TGTGCCAGCAGCTTGGATCTAGCGGGGGGTAATGAGCAGTTCTTC
TRBJ1-3 | . | . | TRBV29-1 | CSVGRGAGNTIYF | TGCAGCGTCGGTCGGGGAGCTGGAAACACCATATATTTT
TRBJ2-1 | once | TRBD2 | TRBV28 | CASTYFGTSGRTNYNEQFF | TGTGCCAGCACCTATTTTGGGACTAGCGGGAGGACCAACTACAATGAGCAGTTCTTC
TRBJ1-4 | . | . | TRBV4-1 | CASSQDGLFGEKLFF | TGCGCCAGCAGCCAAGATGGGCTTTTCGGCGAAAAACTGTTTTTT
TRBJ2-2 | . | . | TRBV10-1 | CASSAGGAGELFF | TGCGCCAGCAGTGCCGGAGGGGCCGGGGAGCTGTTTTTT
TRBJ1-5 | few | . | TRBV28 | CASSLGQSNQPQHF | TGTGCCAGCAGTTTAGGGCAAAGCAATCAGCCCCAGCATTTT
TRBJ2-2 | . | . | TRBV19 | CASSVSWNTGELFF | TGTGCCAGTAGTGTCTCGTGGAACACCGGGGAGCTGTTTTTT
TRBJ2-1 | . | TRBD2 | TRBV7-2 | CASSHQTSGGYYNEQFF | TGTGCCAGCAGCCACCAGACTAGCGGGGGATATTACAATGAGCAGTTCTTC
TRBJ2-3 | . | . | TRBV10-3 | CAISAFETDTQYF | TGTGCCATCAGCGCGTTCGAGACAGATACGCAGTATTTT
TRBJ2-7 | . | TRBD1 | TRBV15 | CATSRAAGGYEQYF | TGTGCCACCAGCAGAGCGGCAGGGGGCTACGAGCAGTACTTC
TRBJ1-5 | few | TRBD1 | TRBV18 | CASSPDRVGQPQHF | TGTGCCAGCTCACCAGACAGGGTAGGTCAGCCCCAGCATTTT
TRBJ2-5 | . | TRBD1 | TRBV19 | CASSMGGQGYQETQYF | TGTGCCAGTAGTATGGGCGGACAGGGATACCAAGAGACCCAGTACTTC
TRBJ1-1 | . | . | TRBV5-1 | CASSGDEGTEAFF | TGCGCCAGCAGTGGGGATGAGGGCACTGAAGCTTTCTTT
TRBJ2-7 | . | . | TRBV7-8 | CASTPWGQFSYEQYF | TGTGCCAGCACCCCATGGGGGCAGTTCTCCTACGAGCAGTACTTC
TRBJ1-5 | few | . | TRBV5-6 | CASSLLSRPVPQHF | TGTGCCAGCAGCTTACTATCCAGGCCGGTGCCCCAGCATTTT
TRBJ2-1 | . | . | TRBV6-1 | CATLGGIYNEQFF | TGTGCCACCTTAGGGGGGATCTACAATGAGCAGTTCTTC
TRBJ2-1 | once | . | TRBV11-3 | CASSLDSNNEQFF | TGTGCCAGCAGCTTAGACTCGAACAATGAGCAGTTCTTC
TRBJ2-5 | once | TRBD1 | TRBV9 | CASSASLGTGQETQYF | TGTGCCAGCAGCGCTAGCCTCGGGACAGGACAAGAGACCCAGTACTTC
TRBJ2-2 | . | . | TRBV5-1 | CASSLAGGNTGELFF | TGCGCCAGCAGCTTGGCAGGAGGGAACACCGGGGAGCTGTTTTTT
TRBJ1-6 | . | TRBD1 | TRBV5-4 | CASSPTKTGHNSPLHF | TGTGCCAGCAGCCCCACTAAGACAGGGCATAATTCACCCCTCCACTTT
TRBJ1-5 | . | TRBD1 | TRBV28 | CASSSLDREVSQPQHF | TGTGCCAGCAGTTCCTTAGACAGGGAGGTCAGTCAGCCCCAGCATTTT
TRBJ2-1 | . | . | TRBV28 | CASRQGSDYNEQFF | TGTGCCAGCAGGCAGGGAAGCGACTACAATGAGCAGTTCTTC
TRBJ2-7 | . | . | TRBV16 | CASSRKTRPYEQYF | TGTGCCAGCAGCCGGAAAACCCGGCCCTACGAGCAGTACTTC
TRBJ2-3 | few | . | TRBV28 | CASSSGDTRTDTQYF | TGTGCCAGCAGCTCCGGGGACACCCGCACAGATACGCAGTATTTT
TRBJ1-2 | . | . | TRBV2 | CASSRSEGANYGYTF | TGTGCCAGCAGCCGAAGCGAGGGTGCCAACTATGGCTACACCTTC
TRBJ2-7 | . | . | TRBV11-3 | CASSLGRELATYEQYF | TGTGCCAGCAGCTTAGGTAGGGAATTAGCCACCTACGAGCAGTACTTC
TRBJ2-7 | . | . | TRBV2 | CASKGQRYEQYF | TGTGCCAGCAAAGGACAGCGCTACGAGCAGTACTTC
TRBJ2-1 | once | . | TRBV7-6 | CASSLGVDEQFF | TGTGCCAGCAGCCTAGGGGTGGATGAGCAGTTCTTC
TRBJ2-2 | . | . | TRBV27 | CASSLNTGELFF | TGTGCCAGCAGCCTGAACACCGGGGAGCTGTTTTTT
TRBJ2-7 | . | TRBD2 | TRBV19 | CASSNPGLAGKSEQYF | TGTGCCAGTAGTAACCCAGGGCTAGCGGGAAAATCTGAGCAGTACTTC
TRBJ2-7 | . | TRBD1 | TRBV10-3 | CAISDSRTGGGKTHEQYF | TGTGCCATCAGTGATAGTAGGACAGGGGGAGGGAAGACTCACGAGCAGTACTTC
TRBJ1-4 | . | . | TRBV18 | CASSPTAQGYEKLFF | TGTGCCAGCTCACCAACCGCACAGGGCTATGAAAAACTGTTTTTT
TRBJ1-1 | . | . | TRBV7-8 | CASSAYGIEAFF | TGTGCCAGCAGCGCCTACGGGATAGAAGCTTTCTTT
TRBJ2-7 | . | . | TRBV6-1 | CASSEQLGSYEQYF | TGTGCCAGCAGTGAACAACTAGGGAGTTACGAGCAGTACTTC
TRBJ1-5 | . | TRBD1 | TRBV5-8 | CASNQRGLSNQPQHF | TGTGCCAGCAACCAAAGGGGGCTAAGCAATCAGCCCCAGCATTTT
TRBJ1-2 | . | TRBD1 | TRBV7-8 | CASSPRQGYGYTF | TGTGCCAGCAGTCCTAGACAGGGTTATGGCTACACCTTC